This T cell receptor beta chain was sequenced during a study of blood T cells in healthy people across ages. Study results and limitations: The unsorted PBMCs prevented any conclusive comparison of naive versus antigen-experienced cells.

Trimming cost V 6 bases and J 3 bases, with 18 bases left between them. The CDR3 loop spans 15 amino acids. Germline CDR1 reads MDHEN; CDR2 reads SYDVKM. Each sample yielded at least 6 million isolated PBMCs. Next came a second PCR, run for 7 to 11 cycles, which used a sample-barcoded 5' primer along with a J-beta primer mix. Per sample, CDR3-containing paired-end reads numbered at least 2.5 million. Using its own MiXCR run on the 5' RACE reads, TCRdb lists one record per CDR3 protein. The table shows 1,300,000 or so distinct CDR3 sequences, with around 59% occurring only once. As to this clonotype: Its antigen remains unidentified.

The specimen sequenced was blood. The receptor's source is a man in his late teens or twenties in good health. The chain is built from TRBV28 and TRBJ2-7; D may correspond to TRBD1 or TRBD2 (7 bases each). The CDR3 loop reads CASRVLGGDSYEQYF. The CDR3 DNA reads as TGTGCCAGCAGAGTTTTGGGGGGGGACAGCTACGAGCAGTACTTC.